This T cell receptor (beta chain) was sequenced during a study of CD8+CD57+ T cells in acquired aplastic anemia. Overall study findings and caveats: Both patients and controls carried the same twenty-nine CD8+ CDR3 sequences.

The CDR3 has 15 residues. After removal of 3 bases from V and 2 bases from J, the junction contained 7 bases not matched to a gene. The germline gives CDR1 KGHSH, CDR2 LQKENI. Individuals selected for sequencing had exhibited CD8+CD57+ cell expansion on flow cytometry. No therapy had been given to the patients at the time of blood sampling. In regard to this clonotype: Its antigen is unidentified.

Profiles of TCR beta VDJ and CDR3 were generated from a genomic DNA template. TCRdb redid the calling of the reads with MiXCR, one entry per CDR3 protein. The profile covers around 500,000 distinct CDR3 sequences, with approximately 32% appearing a single time and nearly 0.85% taken by the ten largest. The chain combines TRBV18 with TRBJ2-7; 7 positions agree with TRBD1. This TCR derives from a human donor with aplastic anemia. The sequencing input was sorted CD4+, CD8+, or CD8+CD57+ T cells (not recorded which) from PBMCs. The CDR3 region has the DNA TGTGCCAGCTCACCCACCCGGGACAGAACCTACGAGCAGTACTTC. It codes for CASSPTRDRTYEQYF.